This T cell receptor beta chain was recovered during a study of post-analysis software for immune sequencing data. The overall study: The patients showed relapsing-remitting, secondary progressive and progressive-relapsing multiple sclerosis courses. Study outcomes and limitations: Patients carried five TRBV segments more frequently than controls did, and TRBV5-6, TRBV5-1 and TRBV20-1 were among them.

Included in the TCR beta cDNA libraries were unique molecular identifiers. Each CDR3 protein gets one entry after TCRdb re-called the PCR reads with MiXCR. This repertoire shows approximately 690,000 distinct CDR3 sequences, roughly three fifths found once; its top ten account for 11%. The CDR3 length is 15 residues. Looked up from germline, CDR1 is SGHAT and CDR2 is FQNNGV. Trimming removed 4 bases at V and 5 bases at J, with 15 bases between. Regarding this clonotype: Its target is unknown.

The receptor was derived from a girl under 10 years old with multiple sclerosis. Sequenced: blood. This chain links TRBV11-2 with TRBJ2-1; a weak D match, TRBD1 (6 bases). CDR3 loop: CASSSSRGRNNEQFF. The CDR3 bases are TGTGCCAGCAGCTCAAGCAGGGGTCGAAACAATGAGCAGTTCTTC.